This record looks at one TCR beta chain sequence and its context. Its cognate antigen is unknown. The sample originates from a study of vaccination effects on CD4 cells after COVID-19. Sequenced by immunoSEQ multiplex PCR; TCRdb stores in-frame clones only, minus some. The sample holds 55,000 to 75,000 clones, more than 70% seen once. Sequencing was preceded by expansion of antigen-specific CD4+ T cells with viral peptide pools in the ViraFEST assay. Between days 9 and 10 of culture, CD4+ T cells were separated out. Prior SARS-CoV-2 infection was absent in the vaccine recipients, as shown by negative nucleocapsid antibodies. A half-medium replacement with IL-2 medium was carried out on days 3 and 7. CDR3 size: 13 residues. The germline gives CDR1 LNHNV, CDR2 YYDKDF (reference sequence). V shed 8 bases and J shed 2 bases, with 10 bases lying between them.

The sequenced sample was CD4+ T cells from PBMCs cultured with HCoV-NL63 spike peptides, obtained before COVID-19 vaccination. The sequence derives from a human donor who received a COVID-19 vaccine. The chain recombines TRBV15 with TRBJ2-1; a weak D match, TRBD1 (6 bases). The chain's CDR3 is CATQEGAYNEQFF. The CDR3 DNA follows: TGTGCCACCCAAGAGGGGGCCTACAATGAGCAGTTCTTC.